This TCR beta chain was observed in a study of T cell repertoires in cytomegalovirus infection. Study-wide results and caveats: HLA-C-restricted CMV-specific TCR beta clonotypes prevailed in the ex vivo response.

Via MiXCR, TCRdb re-called the reads, giving one row per CDR3 protein. The sample yields under 600,000 distinct CDR3 sequences, approximately 15% seen once. V shed 3 bases, J shed 3 bases, and the junction held 8 bases outside the gene matches. Germline values: CDR1 SGHRS, CDR2 YFSETQ. The CDR3 is 15 residues long. This clonotype was seen more than once but under ten times. No antigen is known for it. The source material was CD8+ T cells from PBMCs. The sequence was obtained from a human donor in good health (CMV status not recorded). Some clones in this sample may be carry-over from other donors' samples. The rearrangement links TRBV5-1 to TRBJ1-1; 7 bases fit TRBD1. CDR3: CASSSRQGPHTEAFF. CDR3 sequence (DNA): TGCGCCAGCAGCTCCCGACAGGGACCTCACACTGAAGCTTTCTTT.